This T cell receptor delta chain was sequenced for a study of gammadelta T cells in human blood (dated by TCRdb to 2019 to 2021). As concerns this clone: Its antigen is not yet known. Possible read error: a much larger clone is one base away. The sample has other DNA sequences that encode this CDR3 too.

Preparation of the library involved RT-PCR. Sequencing used an Illumina MiSeq. TCRdb reprocessed the public reads with the caller CATT; rows with the same DNA were merged afterwards. This sample has more than 1,000 delta-chain clones in its table, and around 27% of those were observed once. Roughly a third of the sample belongs to the ten largest clones. What the research found in general, with its limitations: According to the study, polyclonal expansion of innate gamma-delta T cells right after birth appeared to be driven by microbial exposure.

From the germline V gene, CDR1 is GEAIGNYY and CDR2 is EKD. V trim: 3 bases; J trim: 7 bases; unmatched bases: 16. Including cysteine and phenylalanine, the CDR3 has 18 amino acids. Kept here is only the CDR3 DNA, which spans 54 bases and is read in frame from base 1. The sequenced material came from Vgamma9Vdelta2 gamma-delta T cells from adult blood. The chain couples TRDV2 to TRDJ1; 13 bases in between match TRDD3. This clonotype was obtained from a human donor. This receptor carries the CDR3 CACDLLLGDTTESGKLIF. Read as DNA, the sequence is TGTGCCTGTGACCTTCTACTGGGGGATACGACGGAGAGCGGTAAACTCATCTTT.